This T cell receptor beta chain was profiled in a study of cytomegalovirus exposure and HLA in healthy donors. Study outcomes and limitations: In a later analysis, most CMV-associated TCR beta chains appeared HLA-restricted.

Amplification used 60 Vbeta primers and 13 Jbeta primers. The table came from immunoSEQ multiplex PCR; TCRdb's copy has only in-frame clones and leaves some out. The table records about 160,000 clones, roughly 78% of them present only once. The germline CDR1 and CDR2 sequences are SQVTM and ANQGSEA. The CDR3 has 13 residues. Trimming took 4 bases from V and 4 from J, leaving 13 bases between them. This clone was detected once. Its antigen is undetermined. The sequence came from a man between 35 and 55 years old in good health and CMV-seropositive. Input material: PBMCs. The chain is built from TRBV29-1 and TRBJ1-1; D is uncertain. The CDR3: CSVATAGSTEAFF. CDR3 nucleotides: TGCAGCGTTGCTACAGCGGGGAGCACTGAAGCTTTCTTT.